The entry below describes one T cell receptor beta chain. This sample was included in a study of early T cells in non-severe SARS-CoV-2 infection. Germline V lookup: CDR1 SGHNT, CDR2 YENEEA. V was cut by 5 bases and J by 5 bases, with 12 bases left in between. The CDR3 length is 13 residues. Individual cDNA molecules each received unique molecular identifiers attached to them. MiXCR, run by TCRdb on the 5' RACE reads, gives a single entry per CDR3 protein. The data show roughly 80,000 distinct CDR3 sequences, around 17% seen once. This sequence joins TRBV11-3 and TRBJ1-1; no clear D. This sequence was found in an adult who was a healthcare worker with PCR-confirmed SARS-CoV-2 infection or an uninfected control (not recorded which). The source material was whole blood. The CDR3, as DNA: TGTGCCAGCAGCCGATGGAAAGGAACTGAAGCTTTCTTT. Translated, it gives CASSRWKGTEAFF.